The 10 T cell receptor beta chains below come from one sample, sequenced in a study of PD-L1 blockade in urothelial cancer. Sequencing was performed with immunoSEQ multiplex PCR; in TCRdb, only in-frame clones are kept and a portion is missing. The sample records more than 30,000 clones, 80% to 90% being singletons. The sequences come from PBMCs, collected around atezolizumab (anti-PD-L1) treatment. The receptors were gathered from a man aged 50-59 years with urothelial cancer.

CDR3 bases: TGTGCCAGCAGTTATTGGACTAGCCCAGATACGCAGTATTTT. It is translated as CASSYWTSPDTQYF. This rearrangement joins TRBV27 to TRBJ2-3; 8 bases are shared with TRBD2. CDR1 and CDR2 (germline): MNHEY, SMNVEV (reference sequence). J was trimmed by 4 bases and V by 4 bases; bases with no gene match: 4. The CDR3 spans 14 residues.

This sequence joins TRBV10-3 and TRBJ2-7; D not certain. This CDR3 has 16 amino acids. CDR1 and CDR2 from the germline V gene are ENHRY and SYGVKD. Trimming stripped 3 bases from V and 4 bases from J, with 19 bases between. The CDR3 DNA reads as TGTGCCATCAGTGACCCCCAGACCACTACGGCGTACGAGCAGTACTTC. It codes for CAISDPQTTTAYEQYF.

The chain uses TRBV27 and TRBJ1-5; D call uncertain. V gave up 8 bases and J gave up 3 bases, with 20 bases separating them. Germline lookup yields CDR1 MNHEY and CDR2 SMNVEV (reference sequence). The CDR3 is 16 residues long. The CDR3 is CASSLGGRQPNQPQHF. CDR3 sequence (DNA): TGTGCCAGCTCATTAGGAGGCAGGCAACCCAATCAGCCCCAGCATTTT.

The rearrangement uses TRBV28 and TRBJ2-1; the D gene is possibly TRBD2 (5 bases). CDR1 is MDHEN, CDR2 SYDVKM, per germline. The CDR3 contains 17 residues. Trimming pared 6 bases from V and 10 bases from J, leaving 28 bases between. The CDR3 region is CASSNASQRLLQWEQFF. The CDR3 region has the DNA TGTGCCAGCAGCAACGCTTCCCAGCGGCTTCTACAATGGGAGCAGTTCTTC.

The CDR3 spells CATSRESSWETQYF. In DNA form, the CDR3 reads TGTGCCACCAGCAGAGAGTCTAGCTGGGAGACCCAGTACTTC. V usage is TRBV15 and J usage is TRBJ2-5, with D possibly TRBD2 on 5 matching bases. The CDR3 totals 14 residues. V lost 0 bases and J 5 bases, leaving 10 bases between the germline ends. In germline, CDR1 is LNHNV, CDR2 YYDKDF (reference sequence).

The chain links TRBV7-9 to TRBJ1-1; tentative D call: TRBD1 (6 bases). V was shortened by 5 bases and J by 1 base, with 11 bases between the two germline ends. CDR1 and CDR2 from the germline V gene are SEHNR and FQNEAQ (reference sequence). CDR3 length equals 14 residues. CDR3 residues: CASSIRGWNTEAFF. The CDR3 nucleotides read TGTGCCAGCAGCATCAGGGGTTGGAACACTGAAGCTTTCTTT.

The chain couples TRBV21-1 to TRBJ1-1; the table's TRBD1 call for D was not verified on the DNA. TRBV21-1 is a pseudogene segment. The CDR3 consists of 16 residues. The CDR3 sequence is CASSKVGRQGNTEAFF. The CDR3 DNA sequence: TGTGCCAGCAGCAAAGTTGGAAGGCAGGGGAACACTGAAGCTTTCTTT.

The chain recombines TRBV5-1 with TRBJ1-2; D gene unclear. The CDR3 is 13 residues long. The V gene's germline CDR1 is SGHRS and CDR2 YFSETQ. The V end lost 0 bases, the J end lost 8 bases, and 11 bases lay between the germline ends. Written as DNA, the CDR3 is TGCGCCAGCAGCTTGGTGTTAGCGGGCGGCTACACCTTC. Its translation is CASSLVLAGGYTF.

The J gene is TRBJ1-6, the V gene TRBV12-1; the listed D gene, TRBD1, was not tested against the DNA. TRBV12-1 is described as a pseudogene. The CDR3 has 16 amino acids. The CDR3 region is CASSFVSLGPGSPLHF. In DNA form, the CDR3 reads TGTGCCAGCAGCTTTGTCTCCCTGGGGCCGGGTTCACCCCTCCACTTT.

This chain links TRBV7-9 with TRBJ2-7; 14 bases map to TRBD2. V was clipped by 4 bases and J by 5 bases; unmatched bases: 13. Looked up from germline, CDR1 is SEHNR and CDR2 is FQNEAQ (reference sequence). This CDR3 is 18 amino acids long. The CDR3 DNA follows: TGTGCCAGCAGCTCGGGACAGGGACTAGCGGGAGTCGCACACGAGCAGTACTTC. This sequence encodes CASSSGQGLAGVAHEQYF.